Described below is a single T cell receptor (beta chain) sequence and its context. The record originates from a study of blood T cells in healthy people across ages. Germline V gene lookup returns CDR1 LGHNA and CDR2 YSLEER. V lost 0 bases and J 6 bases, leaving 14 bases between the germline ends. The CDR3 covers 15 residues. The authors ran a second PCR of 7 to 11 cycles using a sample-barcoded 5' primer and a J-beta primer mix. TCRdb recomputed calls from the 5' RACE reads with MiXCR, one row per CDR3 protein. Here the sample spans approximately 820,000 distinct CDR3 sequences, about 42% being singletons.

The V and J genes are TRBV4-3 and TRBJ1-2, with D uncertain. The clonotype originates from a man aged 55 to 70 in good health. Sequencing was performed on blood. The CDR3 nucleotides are TGCGCCAGCAGCCAAGATCTCGTCAGAGCCCATGGCTACACCTTC. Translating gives CASSQDLVRAHGYTF.